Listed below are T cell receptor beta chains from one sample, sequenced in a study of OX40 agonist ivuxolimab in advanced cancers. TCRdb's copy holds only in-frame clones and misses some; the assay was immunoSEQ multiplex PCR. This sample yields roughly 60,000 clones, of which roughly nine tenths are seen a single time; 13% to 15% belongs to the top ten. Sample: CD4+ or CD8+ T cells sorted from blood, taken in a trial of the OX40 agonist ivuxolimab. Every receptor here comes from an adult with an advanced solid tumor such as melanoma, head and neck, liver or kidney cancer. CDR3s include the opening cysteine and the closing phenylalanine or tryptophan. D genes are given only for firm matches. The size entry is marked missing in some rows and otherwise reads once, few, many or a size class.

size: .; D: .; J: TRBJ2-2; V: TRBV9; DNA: TGTGCCAGCAGCGCCCAGTGGACCGGGGAGCTGTTTTTT; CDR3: CASSAQWTGELFF
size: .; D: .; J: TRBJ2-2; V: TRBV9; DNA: TGTGCCAGCAGCGTAGCTCATCGGCCCACCGGGGAGCTGTTTTTT; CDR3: CASSVAHRPTGELFF
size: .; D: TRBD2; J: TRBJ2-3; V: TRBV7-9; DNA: TGTGCCAGCAGCTTAGAAGCGGGATCTAGCACAGATACGCAGTATTTT; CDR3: CASSLEAGSSTDTQYF
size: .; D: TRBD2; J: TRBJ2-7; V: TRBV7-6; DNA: TGTGCCAGCAGCACTGGACTAGCCGGCGAGCAGTACTTC; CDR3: CASSTGLAGEQYF
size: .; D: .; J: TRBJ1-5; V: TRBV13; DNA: TGTGCCAGCAGCCGGACCGGGCCTCGGCAGCCCCAGCATTTT; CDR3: CASSRTGPRQPQHF
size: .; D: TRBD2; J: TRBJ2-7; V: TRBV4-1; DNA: TGCGCCAGCAGCCAAGTAAGGGGCGGGGGATCCTACGAGCAGTACTTC; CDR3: CASSQVRGGGSYEQYF
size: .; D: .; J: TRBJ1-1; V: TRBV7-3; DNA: TGTGCCAGCAGCCATCAGATGAACACTGAAGCTTTCTTT; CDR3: CASSHQMNTEAFF
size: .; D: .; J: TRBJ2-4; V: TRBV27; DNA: TGTGCCAGCAGTCTGGGTTCCCTTGGCAAAAACATTCAGTACTTC; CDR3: CASSLGSLGKNIQYF
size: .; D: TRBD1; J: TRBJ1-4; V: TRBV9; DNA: TGTGCCAGCAGCCCTCGGACAGGAACTAATGAAAAACTGTTTTTT; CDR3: CASSPRTGTNEKLFF
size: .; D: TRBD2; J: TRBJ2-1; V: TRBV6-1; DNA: TGTGCCAGCTCACCTCGGGCTAGCGGAAACAATGAGCAGTTCTTC; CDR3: CASSPRASGNNEQFF
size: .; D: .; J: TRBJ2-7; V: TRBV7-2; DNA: TGTGCCAGCAGCTTAGAGGCCTCTCGGGAGCAGTACTTC; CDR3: CASSLEASREQYF
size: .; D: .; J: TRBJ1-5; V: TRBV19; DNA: TGTGCCAGTAGTAAAGGGCTGGGAAATAGCAATCAGCCCCAGCATTTT; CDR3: CASSKGLGNSNQPQHF
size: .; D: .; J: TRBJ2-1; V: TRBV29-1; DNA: TGCAGCGTTGGGAGGGCATTAAGCTCCTACAATGAGCAGTTCTTC; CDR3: CSVGRALSSYNEQFF
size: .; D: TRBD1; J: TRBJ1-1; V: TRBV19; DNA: TGTGCCGGTAGTCGACAGGGGATGAACACTGAAGCTTTCTTT; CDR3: CAGSRQGMNTEAFF
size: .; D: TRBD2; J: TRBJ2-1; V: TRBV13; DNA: TGTGCCAGCAGCCCCCCCGGGACTAGCGTTAACAATGAGCAGTTCTTC; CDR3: CASSPPGTSVNNEQFF
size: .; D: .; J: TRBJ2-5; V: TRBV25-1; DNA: TGTGCCAGCAGTGAAGGGGCCGGAGAGACCCAGTACTTC; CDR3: CASSEGAGETQYF
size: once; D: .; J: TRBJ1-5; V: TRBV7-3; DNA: TGTGCCAGCAGCTTAGGGCAGCCCCAGCATTTT; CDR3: CASSLGQPQHF
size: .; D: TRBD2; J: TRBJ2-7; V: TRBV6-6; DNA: TGTGCCAGCAGTTCTCCCGGGAGGGTTTCCGACGAGCAGTACTTC; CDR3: CASSSPGRVSDEQYF
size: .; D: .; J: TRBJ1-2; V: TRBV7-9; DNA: TGTGCCAGCAGCACCCGCGGAGCCGGGGGCTTCGAAGGCTACACCTTC; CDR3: CASSTRGAGGFEGYTF
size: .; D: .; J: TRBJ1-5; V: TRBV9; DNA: TGTGCCAGCAGCGTAGAGGGGAGCTTCAATCAGCCCCAGCATTTT; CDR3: CASSVEGSFNQPQHF
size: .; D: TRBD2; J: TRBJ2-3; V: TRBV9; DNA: TGTGCCAAACTAGCGGAGGGGGATACGCAGTATTTT; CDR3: CAKLAEGDTQYF
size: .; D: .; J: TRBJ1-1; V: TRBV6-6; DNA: TGTGCCAGCATACACGAGGAGAACACTGAAGCTTTCTTT; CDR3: CASIHEENTEAFF
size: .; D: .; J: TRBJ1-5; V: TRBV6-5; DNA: TGTGCCAGCAGTTACGCGTATAGCAATCAGCCCCAGCATTTT; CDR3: CASSYAYSNQPQHF
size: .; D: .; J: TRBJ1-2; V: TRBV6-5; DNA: TGTGCCAGCAGTCCGACGACAGGAGGCTATGGCTACACCTTC; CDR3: CASSPTTGGYGYTF
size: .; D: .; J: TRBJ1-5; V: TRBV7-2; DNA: TGTGCCAGCAGCTTAGGGGGTTGGGGCAATCAGCCCCAGCATTTT; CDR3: CASSLGGWGNQPQHF
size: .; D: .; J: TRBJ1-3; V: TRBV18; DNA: TGTGCCAGCTCACCCCGGAGCGAGCTCAACTCTGGAAACACCATATATTTT; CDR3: CASSPRSELNSGNTIYF
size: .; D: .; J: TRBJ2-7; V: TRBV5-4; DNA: TGTGCCAGCAGCCTTGGTGGGGGAATGAGGGGCTACGAGCAGTACTTC; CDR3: CASSLGGGMRGYEQYF
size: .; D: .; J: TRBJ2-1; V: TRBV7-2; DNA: TGTGCCAGCAGGTCAGGGGGGAATGAGCAGTTCTTC; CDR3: CASRSGGNEQFF
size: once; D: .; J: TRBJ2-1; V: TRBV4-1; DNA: TGCGCCAGCAGACGGGAGTTAGAGCAGTTCTTC; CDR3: CASRRELEQFF
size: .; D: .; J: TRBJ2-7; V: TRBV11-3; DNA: TGTGCCAGCAGCTTAGGGTACGGCTACGAGCAGTACTTC; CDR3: CASSLGYGYEQYF
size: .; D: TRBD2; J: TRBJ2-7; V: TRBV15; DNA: TGTGCCACCAGCAGAGATGGCACTAGCGGGAGGATGTACTTC; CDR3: CATSRDGTSGRMYF
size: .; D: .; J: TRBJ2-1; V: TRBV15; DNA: TGTGCCACCAGTCCTCGATACAATGAGCAGTTCTTC; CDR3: CATSPRYNEQFF
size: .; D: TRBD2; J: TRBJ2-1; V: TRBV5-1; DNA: TGCGCCAGCAGCTTAGTAGCGGGGAGCCCTAACAATGAGCAGTTCTTC; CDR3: CASSLVAGSPNNEQFF